Listed here are 15 T cell receptor beta chains from one sample, sequenced in a study of TIL therapy for anti-PD-1-resistant metastatic lung cancer. This was the immunoSEQ v3 assay. TCRdb's copy holds only in-frame clones and misses some; the assay was immunoSEQ multiplex PCR. The sample has tens of thousands of clones, around 69% seen once; the top ten hold 6.6%. The time point here: pre-treatment sample, taken before nivolumab and TIL therapy. The starting material was blood, obtained at baseline. The source is a person aged 25 to 80 with non-small cell lung cancer.

The CDR3 loop reads CASSPTTGFGYGYTF. CDR3 coding DNA: TGTGCCAGCAGCCCCACGACAGGGTTCGGCTATGGCTACACCTTC. V usage is TRBV7-6 and J usage is TRBJ1-2; TRBD1 matches at 7 bases. This CDR3 has 15 amino acids. Germline values: CDR1 SGHVS, CDR2 FNYEAQ. After removal of 5 bases from V and 4 bases from J, the junction contained 10 bases not matched to a gene.

The chain is built from TRBV6-6 and TRBJ2-7; 8 bases line up with TRBD2. Germline V gives CDR1 MNHNY, CDR2 SVGAGI (reference sequence). The CDR3 extends over 14 amino acids. J gave up 7 bases and V 5 bases, and 10 bases lay outside the gene matches. The CDR3 reads CASSPPGGGEEQYF. The CDR3 DNA is TGTGCCAGCAGTCCCCCCGGGGGGGGAGAGGAGCAGTACTTC.

The genes are TRBV5-1 and TRBJ2-3, with 9 bases aligning to TRBD2. V gave up 4 bases and J gave up 5 bases; unmatched junction bases: 8. The germline CDR1 and CDR2 sequences are SGHRS and YFSETQ. This CDR3 has 15 amino acids. DNA of the CDR3: TGCGCCAGCAGCCCTGTAGCGGGAGTAGGAGATACGCAGTATTTT. Translated: CASSPVAGVGDTQYF.

The gene calls are TRBV9 and TRBJ2-5; TRBD2 matches at 8 bases. The CDR3 spans 14 residues. Unmatched junction bases numbered 4, after V lost 4 bases and J lost 2 bases. Germline V gives CDR1 SGDLS, CDR2 YYNGEE. The CDR3 sequence is CASSPERGQETQYF. The CDR3 DNA reads TGTGCCAGCAGCCCCGAGCGGGGGCAAGAGACCCAGTACTTC.

J is TRBJ1-2 and V is TRBV29-1; D gene unclear. Germline lookup yields CDR1 SQVTM and CDR2 ANQGSEA. This CDR3 has 14 residues. The ends were cut back, 7 bases at V and 0 bases at J, with 15 bases in the middle. Here the CDR3 DNA reads TGCAGCGCTGGACGAGGCGGCGCTAACTATGGCTACACCTTC. Translation: CSAGRGGANYGYTF.

This chain uses TRBV5-4 with TRBJ2-1; 7 positions agree with TRBD1. The J segment lost 1 base and the V segment lost 0 bases, leaving 7 bases of the junction unmatched. CDR1 and CDR2 from the germline V gene are SGHNT and YYREEE (reference sequence). The CDR3 has 17 residues. The chain's CDR3 is CASSLDDGTVSYNEQFF. The DNA for the CDR3 is TGTGCCAGCAGCTTGGACGATGGGACAGTTTCCTACAATGAGCAGTTCTTC. The variable domain in full, completed from reference TRBV5-4 and TRBJ2-1, reads ETGVTQSPTHLIKTRGQQVTLRCSSQSGHNTVSWYQQALGQGPQFIFQYYREEENGRGNFPPRFSGLQFPNYSSELNVNALELDDSALYLCASSLDDGTVSYNEQFFGPGTRLTVL.

CDR3 in amino acids: CAWRGATPNTEAFF. The CDR3 nucleotides read TGTGCCTGGAGGGGGGCAACTCCGAACACTGAAGCTTTCTTT. V usage is TRBV30 and J usage is TRBJ1-1; TRBD1 is a possible D gene (6 bases). V was cut by 3 bases and J by 1 base, with 12 bases left in between. CDR3 size: 14 residues. Germline loops: CDR1 GTSNPN, CDR2 SVGIG (reference sequence).

The chain has TRBV29-1 and TRBJ2-1, with 9 bases lining up with TRBD1. The CDR3 contains 15 residues. V was pared by 5 bases and J by 5 bases, with 10 bases of the junction left unmatched. Germline V gives CDR1 SQVTM, CDR2 ANQGSEA. CDR3 coding DNA: TGCAGCGTTCCCTCCGGGACAGGGTTCGACAATGAGCAGTTCTTC. Amino acids: CSVPSGTGFDNEQFF.

The rearrangement links TRBV9 to TRBJ1-3; the D is unclear. Germline CDR1 reads SGDLS; CDR2 reads YYNGEE. V lost 4 bases to trimming and J lost 0 bases, with 11 bases between them. The CDR3 length is 15 residues. DNA for the CDR3: TGTGCCAGCAGCACCGACGGTAGCTCTGGAAACACCATATATTTT. This gives the protein CASSTDGSSGNTIYF. The full variable domain, its missing parts supplied by reference TRBV9 and TRBJ1-3, is DSGVTQTPKHLITATGQRVTLRCSPRSGDLSVYWYQQSLDQGLQFLIQYYNGEERAKGNILERFSAQQFPDLHSELNLSSLELGDSALYFCASSTDGSSGNTIYFGEGSWLTVV.

The rearrangement joins TRBV14 to TRBJ2-6, with TRBD1 as a possible D gene (5 bases). Germline lookup yields CDR1 SGHDN and CDR2 FVKESK. Trimming removed 2 bases from V and 2 bases from J, with 10 bases in between. This CDR3 spans 16 amino acids. The CDR3 is CASSQFLGPGANVLTF. CDR3 nucleotides: TGTGCCAGCAGCCAATTTTTGGGGCCTGGGGCCAACGTCCTGACTTTC. The entire variable domain, with the rest obtained from reference TRBV14 and TRBJ2-6, is as follows: EAGVTQFPSHSVIEKGQTVTLRCDPISGHDNLYWYRRVMGKEIKFLLHFVKESKQDESGMPNNRFLAERTGGTYSTLKVQPAELEDSGVYFCASSQFLGPGANVLTFGAGSRLTVL.

The rearrangement uses TRBV6-1 and TRBJ1-4; D is possibly TRBD1 (6 bases). CDR1 and CDR2 (germline): MNHNS, SASEGT. CDR3 size: 17 residues. V gave up 3 bases and J gave up 7 bases, with 21 bases separating them. CDR3 residues: CASSDSEQGRYREKLFF. Here the CDR3 DNA reads TGTGCCAGCAGTGATTCTGAACAGGGACGATATCGTGAAAAACTGTTTTTT.

This clone appeared a few times. The V call is TRBV6-6, the J call TRBJ1-5; no firm D call. There are 16 residues in the CDR3. The germline V gene has CDR1 MNHNY and CDR2 SVGAGI (reference sequence). V lost 2 bases to trimming and J lost 0 bases, with 11 bases between them. The CDR3 DNA follows: TGTGCCAGCAGTTACCAGGCAGGCCGTAGCAATCAGCCCCAGCATTTT. The encoded protein is CASSYQAGRSNQPQHF.

There are a few counts of this clone. The CDR3 here is CASCLEVSYEQYF. CDR3 DNA sequence: TGTGCCAGTTGTCTAGAGGTCTCCTACGAGCAGTACTTC. The V call is TRBV2, the J call TRBJ2-7; D unresolved. The CDR3 contains 13 residues. Trimming shortened V by 9 bases and J by 0 bases, and 12 bases separated the two germline ends. Germline loops: CDR1 SNHLY, CDR2 FYNNEI.

Only a few counts were recorded for this clone. The CDR3, as DNA: TGCGCCAGCAGCCCGGAACCGGGACTGGTACAGCCCCAGCATTTT. It translates to CASSPEPGLVQPQHF. The V and J genes are TRBV5-1 and TRBJ1-5; maybe TRBD1 (5 bases). Per germline, CDR1 SGHRS and CDR2 YFSETQ. V gave up 4 bases and J gave up 7 bases, with 18 bases separating them. There are 15 residues in the CDR3. Together with reference TRBV5-1 and TRBJ1-5, the CDR3 gives the full variable domain: KAGVTQTPRYLIKTRGQQVTLSCSPISGHRSVSWYQQTPGQGLQFLFEYFSETQRNKGNFPGRFSGRQFSNSRSEMNVSTLELGDSALYLCASSPEPGLVQPQHFGDGTRLSIL.

The V call is TRBV5-6, the J call TRBJ1-1; D not certain. From germline, CDR1 is SGHDT and CDR2 YYEEEE. This CDR3 is built from 12 residues. V was pared by 3 bases and J by 3 bases, with 6 bases between. CDR3 loop: CASSSSYTEAFF. In DNA form, the CDR3 reads TGTGCCAGCAGCTCTTCATACACTGAAGCTTTCTTT.